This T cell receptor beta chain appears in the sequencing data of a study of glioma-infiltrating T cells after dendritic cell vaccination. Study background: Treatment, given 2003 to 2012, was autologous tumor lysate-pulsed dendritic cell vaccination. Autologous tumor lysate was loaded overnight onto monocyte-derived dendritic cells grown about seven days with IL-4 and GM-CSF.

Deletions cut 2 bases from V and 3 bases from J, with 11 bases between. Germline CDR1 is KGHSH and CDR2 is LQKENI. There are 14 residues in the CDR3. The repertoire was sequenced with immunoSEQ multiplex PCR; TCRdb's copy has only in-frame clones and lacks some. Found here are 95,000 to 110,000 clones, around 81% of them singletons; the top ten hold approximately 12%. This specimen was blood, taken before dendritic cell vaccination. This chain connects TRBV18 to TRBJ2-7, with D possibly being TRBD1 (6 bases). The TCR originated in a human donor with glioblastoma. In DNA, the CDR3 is TGTGCCAGCTCACCAGTCCCGGACAGCTACGAGCAGTACTTC. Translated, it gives CASSPVPDSYEQYF. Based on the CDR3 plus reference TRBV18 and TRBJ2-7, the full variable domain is NAGVMQNPRHLVRRRGQEARLRCSPMKGHSHVYWYRQLPEEGLKFMVYLQKENIIDESGMPKERFSAEFPKEGPSILRIQQVVRGDSAAYFCASSPVPDSYEQYFGPGTRLTVT.